This record concerns one T cell receptor (beta chain) sequence. Authors' methods: The assay estimated nucleated cells by amplifying reference gene primers. Libraries were prepared by immunoSEQ multiplex PCR; TCRdb keeps only in-frame clonotypes and omits some of them. V and J calls and clone size come straight from that table; D and trimming were deduced from the DNA. The sample holds 70,000 or so clones, more than 75% seen once. The entry originates in a study of blood T cell repertoires in COVID-19. As for the study in general: Samples came from the United States, Italy and Spain, spanning acute and convalescent COVID-19. Sample material is recorded as cDNA or gDNA derived from T cells, B-cell-depleted T cells, or PBMCs.

The source is a human donor in a cohort sampled during active COVID-19. The sample consisted of peripheral blood.

The DNA of the CDR3 is TGCGCCAGCAGCCCGGCGGGGGCCTATGGCTACACCTTC. Translated: CASSPAGAYGYTF. The gene calls are TRBV5-1 and TRBJ1-2, with D possibly TRBD1 on 6 matching bases. This CDR3 has 13 residues. V lost 4 bases and J lost 4, with 11 bases in between. CDR1 and CDR2 (germline): SGHRS, YFSETQ.